A selection of T cell receptor beta chains follows, all from one sample in a study of T cell changes during pregnancy in multiple sclerosis. Method: immunoSEQ multiplex PCR; TCRdb's copy keeps in-frame clones and lacks some. The data show about 120,000 clones, 85% to 95% seen once. Material: peripheral blood, obtained before pregnancy. These receptors were taken from a female donor with multiple sclerosis, enrolled in a pregnancy study. The CDR3 runs from the conserved cysteine through the conserved F or W. The D gene is left open where the match is weak. Size tells how often a clone was seen (once, few, many) or the class of an expanded clone, and some rows leave it out.

D	V	J	size	CDR3	DNA
-	TRBV4-1	TRBJ1-1	-	CASSQDSFWVTEAFF	TGCGCCAGCAGCCAGGACAGTTTTTGGGTCACTGAAGCTTTCTTT
-	TRBV5-1	TRBJ2-5	-	CASSLQGGQETQYF	TGCGCCAGCAGCTTACAGGGTGGTCAAGAGACCCAGTACTTC
-	TRBV7-2	TRBJ2-1	-	CASSSRNEQFF	TGTGCCAGCAGCTCCCGCAATGAGCAGTTCTTC
-	TRBV9	TRBJ2-7	many	CASSLRWEVHEQYF	TGTGCCAGCAGCCTCCGTTGGGAGGTCCACGAGCAGTACTTC
TRBD2	TRBV10-3	TRBJ2-5	-	CAISGLAEETQYF	TGTGCCATCAGCGGACTAGCGGAAGAGACCCAGTACTTC
-	TRBV6-4	TRBJ2-7	-	CASSESGTYEQYF	TGTGCCAGCAGCGAAAGCGGAACCTACGAGCAGTACTTC
-	TRBV7-9	TRBJ1-2	-	CASSLGGSYGYTF	TGTGCCAGCAGCTTAGGAGGGAGCTATGGCTACACCTTC
TRBD2	TRBV7-3	TRBJ2-1	-	CASSLRSGSYNEQFF	TGTGCCAGCAGCTTAAGGAGCGGGAGCTACAATGAGCAGTTCTTC
-	TRBV9	TRBJ1-1	-	CASSVVAGRTEAFF	TGTGCCAGCAGCGTAGTGGCAGGGCGGACTGAAGCTTTCTTT
TRBD1	TRBV6-4	TRBJ1-6	few	CASSVDRDSPLHF	TGTGCCAGCAGTGTTGACAGGGATTCACCCCTCCACTTT
-	TRBV28	TRBJ2-1	-	CATWGGGYNEQFF	TGTGCCACCTGGGGGGGCGGGTACAATGAGCAGTTCTTC